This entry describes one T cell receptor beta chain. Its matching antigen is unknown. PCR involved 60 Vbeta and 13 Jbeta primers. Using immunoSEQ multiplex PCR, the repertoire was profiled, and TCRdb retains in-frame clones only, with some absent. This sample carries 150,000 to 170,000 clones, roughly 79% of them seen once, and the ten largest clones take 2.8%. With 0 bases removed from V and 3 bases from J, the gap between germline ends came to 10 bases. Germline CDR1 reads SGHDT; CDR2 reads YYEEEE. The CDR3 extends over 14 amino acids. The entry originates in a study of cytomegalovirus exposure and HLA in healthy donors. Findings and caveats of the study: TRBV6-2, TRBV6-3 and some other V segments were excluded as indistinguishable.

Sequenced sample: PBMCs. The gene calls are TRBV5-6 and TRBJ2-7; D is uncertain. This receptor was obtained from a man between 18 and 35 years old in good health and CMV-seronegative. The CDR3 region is CASSLVVGGYEQYF. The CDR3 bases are TGTGCCAGCAGCTTGGTTGTTGGCGGCTACGAGCAGTACTTC.